The TCR beta chain described here comes from a study of OX40 agonist ivuxolimab in advanced cancers. Study context: Earlier treatment with anti-PD-1, anti-PD-L1 or anti-CTLA-4 was permitted, and approximately 38% had received some. Notes on the study in general: Clonal expansion by week 6 occurred in CD4+ and CD8+ blood T cells (at 0.1 to 3.0 mg/kg).

From germline, CDR1 is SNHLY and CDR2 FYNNEI. Trimming took off 3 bases at V and 2 bases at J, with 11 bases between the two ends. The CDR3 is 14 amino acids. The assay was immunoSEQ multiplex PCR, and TCRdb's table has in-frame clones only and misses some. The table lists about 74,000 clones, around four fifths of them singletons, with around 6.6% in the top ten. A word on this clone: Its antigen is unidentified.

This chain uses TRBV2 with TRBJ2-7, with D perhaps TRBD2 (5 bases). The specimen comprised CD4+ or CD8+ T cells sorted from blood, sampled in a trial of the OX40 agonist ivuxolimab. This receptor was taken from an adult with an advanced solid tumor such as melanoma, head and neck, liver or kidney cancer. The CDR3 loop reads CASSDYGVTYEQYF. CDR3 nucleotides: TGTGCCAGCAGTGACTACGGGGTAACCTACGAGCAGTACTTC.